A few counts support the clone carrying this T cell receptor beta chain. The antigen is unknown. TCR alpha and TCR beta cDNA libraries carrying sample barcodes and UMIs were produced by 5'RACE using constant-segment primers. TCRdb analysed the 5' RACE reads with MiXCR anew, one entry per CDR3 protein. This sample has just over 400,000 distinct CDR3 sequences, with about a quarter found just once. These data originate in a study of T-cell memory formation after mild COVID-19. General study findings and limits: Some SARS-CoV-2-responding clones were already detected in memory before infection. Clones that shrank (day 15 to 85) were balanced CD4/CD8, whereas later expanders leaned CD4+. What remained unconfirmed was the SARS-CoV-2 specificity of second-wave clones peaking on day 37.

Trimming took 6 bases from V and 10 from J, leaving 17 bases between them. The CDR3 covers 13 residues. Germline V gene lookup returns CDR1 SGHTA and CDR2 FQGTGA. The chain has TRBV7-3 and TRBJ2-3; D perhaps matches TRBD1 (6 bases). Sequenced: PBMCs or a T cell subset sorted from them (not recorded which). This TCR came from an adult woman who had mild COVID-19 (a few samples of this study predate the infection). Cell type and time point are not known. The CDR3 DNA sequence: TGTGCCAGCAGTTTAGTTCAGGGGATTGCGCAGTATTTT. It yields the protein CASSLVQGIAQYF.